The 31 T cell receptor beta chains in this list originate from one sample, sequenced in a study of blood T cell repertoires in COVID-19. Clones were sequenced by immunoSEQ multiplex PCR, and TCRdb holds only the in-frame ones, with some missing. The data hold approximately 350,000 clones, with around 86% observed a single time. The sequenced material came from PBMCs or T cells enriched from blood (not recorded which). The receptors were gathered from a woman in her forties or fifties who had recovered from COVID-19.

CDR3 in amino acids: CASSQNRGTEAFF. DNA for the CDR3: TGTGCCAGCAGCCAGAACAGGGGCACTGAAGCTTTCTTT. This rearrangement joins TRBV12-3 or TRBV12-4 to TRBJ1-1; 7 nucleotides align to TRBD1. CDR3 length: 13 residues. V trimming: 6 bases; J trimming: 4 bases; junction bases outside the gene matches: 5.

This chain joins TRBV5-4 and TRBJ1-2, with D maybe TRBD1 (6 bases). The ends were cut back, 0 bases at V and 8 bases at J, with 20 bases in the middle. Germline V gene sequence: CDR1 SGHNT, CDR2 YYREEE (reference sequence). CDR3 length: 16 amino acids. The CDR3 sequence: CASSLGSIGRGAGYTF. CDR3 bases: TGTGCCAGCAGCTTGGGGTCGATTGGCAGGGGAGCCGGCTACACCTTC. The full variable domain, with the rest looked up from reference TRBV5-4 and TRBJ1-2, is ETGVTQSPTHLIKTRGQQVTLRCSSQSGHNTVSWYQQALGQGPQFIFQYYREEENGRGNFPPRFSGLQFPNYSSELNVNALELDDSALYLCASSLGSIGRGAGYTFGSGTRLTVV.

The gene calls are TRBV11-2 and TRBJ2-7; D is possibly TRBD1 (6 bases). In germline, CDR1 is SGHAT, CDR2 FQNNGV. Trimming pared 6 bases from V and 3 bases from J, leaving 21 bases between. CDR3 length equals 16 residues. DNA of the CDR3: TGTGCCAGCAGACCCAACCGGGACAATCCCTACTACGAGCAGTACTTC. Amino acid sequence: CASRPNRDNPYYEQYF.

The chain uses TRBV12-3 or TRBV12-4 and TRBJ1-2; tentative D call: TRBD1 (5 bases). The CDR3 loop spans 13 amino acids. Trimming cost V 6 bases and J 14 bases, with 22 bases left between them. CDR3 sequence (DNA): TGTGCCAGCAGGCTTACAAGCAGGGTATCTCAAACCTTC. Translation: CASRLTSRVSQTF.

In the case of this clone: The same CDR3 is also encoded by other DNA sequences in this sample. The chain uses TRBV3-1 (or the pseudogene TRBV3-2) and TRBJ1-1; no clear D. With 2 bases removed from V and 4 bases from J, the gap between germline ends came to 5 bases. Germline V gene data show CDR1 as LGHDT and CDR2 as YNNKEL (reference sequence). The CDR3 contains 12 residues. CDR3 loop: CASSQSSTEAFF. In nucleotides, the CDR3 is TGTGCCAGCAGCCAAAGCTCCACTGAAGCTTTCTTT.

A single count supports this clone. V usage is TRBV6-5 and J usage is TRBJ2-7; D remains unclear. CDR1 MNHEY and CDR2 SVGAGI come from the germline V gene. This CDR3 has 14 amino acids. The ends were cut back, 6 bases at V and 5 bases at J, with 17 bases in the middle. In DNA, the CDR3 is TGTGCCAGCAGACAAAAAGTTGCTGCCCACGAGCAGTACTTC. This translates into CASRQKVAAHEQYF.

V gene TRBV28 combines with J gene TRBJ2-2, with a weak D call TRBD2 (6 bases). With 10 bases removed from V and 4 bases from J, the gap between germline ends came to 13 bases. Germline V gene lookup returns CDR1 MDHEN and CDR2 SYDVKM. This CDR3 region has 13 residues. CDR3 nucleotides: TGTGCCACCCGGGACTCTTCCACCGGGGAGCTGTTTTTT. This encodes CATRDSSTGELFF.

Only a few counts were recorded for this clone. One end of the junction does not line up with germline, which may come from a read error. The chain links TRBV12-3 or TRBV12-4 to TRBJ1-3; TRBD1 aligns across 10 bases. The CDR3 has 10 amino acids. CDR3: CASGTGALSF. CDR3 nucleotide sequence: TGTGCCAGCGGGACAGGGGCTCTCTCCTTT.

This clone was seen a few times. This chain joins TRBV3-1 (or the pseudogene TRBV3-2) and TRBJ2-7; weak D call: TRBD2 (5 bases). The V end was cut by 4 bases, the J end by 2 bases, with 9 bases between. CDR1 and CDR2 (germline): LGHDT, YNNKEL (reference sequence). The length of the CDR3 is 13 residues. The CDR3 loop is CASSPGGTYEQYF. CDR3 sequence (DNA): TGTGCCAGCAGCCCCGGAGGCACCTACGAGCAGTACTTC.

CDR3 sequence reads: CASSLGGSAGAFF. As DNA, the CDR3 is TGTGCCAGCAGCTTGGGAGGGTCAGCGGGGGCTTTCTTT. The chain uses TRBV5-6 and TRBJ1-1; D is unresolved. Germline V gene data show CDR1 as SGHDT and CDR2 as YYEEEE. Trimming took 0 bases from V and 11 from J, leaving 14 bases between them. There are 13 residues in the CDR3.

J is TRBJ2-3 and V is TRBV5-1; 14 positions match TRBD2. Germline V gene data show CDR1 as SGHRS and CDR2 as YFSETQ. The CDR3 is 16 residues long. The trim removed 4 bases at V and 6 bases at J, leaving 7 bases unmatched. The CDR3 DNA follows: TGCGCCAGCAGCCCAGGGACTAGCGGGAGTTGGGATACGCAGTATTTT. Translation gives CASSPGTSGSWDTQYF.

The V call is TRBV24-1, the J call TRBJ1-5; no firm D call. The V gene's germline CDR1 is KGHDR and CDR2 SFDVKD. The germline V and J ends were trimmed by 2 bases and 15 bases, with 13 bases remaining between them. The CDR3 has 12 residues. The CDR3: CATSDWEVERHF. In DNA form, the CDR3 reads TGTGCCACCAGTGATTGGGAGGTAGAGAGGCATTTT.

The count of this clone is one. V usage is TRBV6-4 and J usage is TRBJ2-3; 7 bases are a match to TRBD2. J was trimmed by 2 bases and V by 3 bases; bases with no gene match: 5. Per the germline V gene, CDR1 is MRHNA and CDR2 is SNTAGT. CDR3 length: 15 residues. The CDR3 reads CASSEYGRTTDTQYF. The CDR3 DNA follows: TGTGCCAGCAGTGAATACGGGAGGACCACAGATACGCAGTATTTT.

V usage is TRBV9 and J usage is TRBJ1-3; D might be TRBD1 (6 bases). Between the trimmed V and J ends, which lost 0 bases and 2 bases, there was a span of 12 bases. The CDR3 spans 16 residues. The germline CDR1 and CDR2 sequences are SGDLS and YYNGEE. CDR3: CASSVVTGLAGNTIYF. CDR3 nucleotide sequence: TGTGCCAGCAGCGTAGTAACAGGGTTAGCTGGAAACACCATATATTTT.

The rearrangement uses TRBV4-2 and TRBJ1-2; the match to TRBD1 covers 9 bases. The V segment lost 4 bases and the J segment 3 bases; nucleotides outside the gene matches: 6. The CDR3 runs to 15 residues. Germline V CDR1 and CDR2: LGHNA, YNFKEQ. The CDR3 DNA follows: TGTGCCAGCAGCCCGGAGACAGGGGGGGACTATGGCTACACCTTC. As protein: CASSPETGGDYGYTF.

This chain uses TRBV19 with TRBJ1-3, with D maybe TRBD1 (5 bases). The germline CDR1 and CDR2 sequences are LNHDA and SQIVND (reference sequence). The length of the CDR3 is 16 residues. Trimming left V 7 bases short and J 0 bases short, with 16 bases between. The CDR3 region is CASNPDRASSGNTIYF. The DNA of the CDR3 is TGTGCCAGTAACCCTGACAGAGCAAGCTCTGGAAACACCATATATTTT. Complete variable domain (other parts from reference TRBV19 and TRBJ1-3): DGGITQSPKYLFRKEGQNVTLSCEQNLNHDAMYWYRQDPGQGLRLIYYSQIVNDFQKGDIAEGYSVSREKKESFPLTVTSAQKNPTAFYLCASNPDRASSGNTIYFGEGSWLTVV.

The chain uses TRBV12-3 or TRBV12-4 and TRBJ1-6, with D hard to call. This CDR3 contains 13 residues. The V end was cut by 2 bases, the J end by 7 bases, with 6 bases between. The CDR3 protein is CASSLIQNSPLHF. In nucleotides, the CDR3 is TGTGCCAGCAGTTTAATTCAGAATTCACCCCTCCACTTT.

Points on this clone: The same CDR3 also results from other DNA sequences found in this sample. The rearrangement links TRBV3-1 (or the pseudogene TRBV3-2) to TRBJ1-2; D gene ambiguous. Trimming took 4 bases from V and 1 from J, leaving 4 bases between them. Germline CDR1 and CDR2: LGHDT and YNNKEL (reference sequence). The length of the CDR3 is 12 residues. CDR3: CASSPSNYGYTF. The CDR3 nucleotides read TGTGCCAGCAGCCCTAGTAACTATGGCTACACCTTC.

The V call is TRBV30, the J call TRBJ1-1; D is perhaps TRBD1 (6 bases). This CDR3 has 14 residues. Germline loops: CDR1 GTSNPN, CDR2 SVGIG (reference sequence). V lost 2 bases to trimming and J lost 5 bases, with 15 bases between them. The CDR3 here is CAWSPGHKGTEAFF. In DNA form, the CDR3 reads TGTGCCTGGAGTCCGGGACACAAGGGGACTGAAGCTTTCTTT.

This chain uses TRBV2 with TRBJ1-1; possibly TRBD1 for D (5 bases). Germline CDR1 and CDR2: SNHLY and FYNNEI. The V and J ends lost 4 bases and 5 bases respectively, with 14 bases between them. The CDR3 length is 14 residues. CDR3 DNA sequence: TGTGCCAGCAGTGTAGGAGGGGTCCGGACTGAAGCTTTCTTT. Its protein product is CASSVGGVRTEAFF. Full variable domain (remainder filled in from reference TRBV2 and TRBJ1-1): EPEVTQTPSHQVTQMGQEVILRCVPISNHLYFYWYRQILGQKVEFLVSFYNNEISEKSEIFDDQFSVERPDGSNFTLKIRSTKLEDSAMYFCASSVGGVRTEAFFGQGTRLTVV.

The chain joins TRBV13 to TRBJ1-1, with 7 bases aligning to TRBD1. This CDR3 is 18 amino acids long. Germline CDR1 and CDR2: PRHDT and FYEKMQ (reference sequence). The trim removed 4 bases at V and 5 bases at J, leaving 19 bases unmatched. The CDR3 DNA sequence: TGTGCCAGCAGCTCGTCTCGGCCAGGGGGGACTCTGAGGACTGAAGCTTTCTTT. It codes for CASSSSRPGGTLRTEAFF. The whole variable domain, filled in from reference TRBV13 and TRBJ1-1, reads AAGVIQSPRHLIKEKRETATLKCYPIPRHDTVYWYQQGPGQDPQFLISFYEKMQSDKGSIPDRFSAQQFSDYHSELNMSSLELGDSALYFCASSSSRPGGTLRTEAFFGQGTRLTVV.

The V and J genes are TRBV4-2 and TRBJ2-7; 9 bases are a match to TRBD2. The CDR3 totals 15 residues. Germline CDR1 and CDR2: LGHNA and YNFKEQ. The V segment lost 3 bases and the J segment 2 bases; nucleotides outside the gene matches: 5. CDR3 in DNA: TGTGCCAGCAGCCATGCGGCTAGCGGGACCTACGAGCAGTACTTC. Translation: CASSHAASGTYEQYF.

The chain couples TRBV7-2 to TRBJ1-4; 7 nucleotides match TRBD1. The CDR3 is 13 amino acids. After removal of 4 bases from V and 9 bases from J, the junction contained 5 bases not matched to a gene. Germline assignment: CDR1 SGHTA and CDR2 FQGNSA. This CDR3 reads CASSYMTGQKLFF. The CDR3 DNA reads as TGTGCCAGCAGCTATATGACAGGGCAAAAACTGTTTTTT.

The rearrangement uses TRBV7-2 and TRBJ1-1; D ambiguous. V was pared by 0 bases and J by 7 bases, with 9 bases between. Germline-derived CDR1 and CDR2 are SGHTA and FQGNSA. CDR3 length: 13 residues. The CDR3 loop reads CASSLAVEGEAFF. The CDR3 nucleotides read TGTGCCAGCAGCTTAGCAGTCGAGGGTGAAGCTTTCTTT.

This clone has only a few counts. The same CDR3 can be traced to other DNA sequences in this sample. The chain has TRBV12-3 or TRBV12-4 and TRBJ1-1; 7 nucleotides match TRBD1. Losses at the gene ends were 3 bases for V and 4 bases for J; bases not matched to a gene: 2. The length of the CDR3 is 13 residues. The CDR3 spells CASSFQGGTEAFF. The CDR3 nucleotides are TGTGCCAGCAGTTTCCAGGGGGGCACTGAAGCTTTCTTT.

This chain uses TRBV7-2 with TRBJ1-1, with TRBD1 matching over 12 bases. Germline CDR1 reads SGHTA; CDR2 reads FQGNSA. The V gene end was trimmed by 4 bases and the J gene end by 11 bases; junction bases not matched to a gene: 5. The CDR3 runs 13 residues. CDR3: CASSSGQGARAFF. In DNA, the CDR3 is TGTGCCAGCAGCTCGGGACAGGGGGCGCGCGCTTTCTTT.

The chain links TRBV5-1 to TRBJ2-1; 10 positions agree with TRBD1. This CDR3 is 15 amino acids long. Unmatched junction bases numbered 5, after V lost 5 bases and J lost 3 bases. Germline V CDR1 and CDR2: SGHRS, YFSETQ. The CDR3 bases are TGCGCCAGCAGAATAGACAGGGGGCACTACAATGAGCAGTTCTTC. Translating gives CASRIDRGHYNEQFF.

CDR3 coding DNA: TGTGCCAGCAGCTCCGGGTCGCACTATGGCTACACCTTC. Its protein is CASSSGSHYGYTF. The gene calls are TRBV7-2 and TRBJ1-2; no clear D gene. V gave up 4 bases and J gave up 3 bases, with 9 bases separating them. CDR1 and CDR2 (germline): SGHTA, FQGNSA. The CDR3 is 13 residues long.

This clone showed up just once. The genes are TRBV14 and TRBJ2-5; D not resolved. The CDR3 contains 12 residues. CDR1 is SGHDN and CDR2 is FVKESK in the germline V gene. Deletions cut 1 base from V and 4 bases from J, with 4 bases between. The DNA for the CDR3 is TGTGCCAGCAGCCAAGGGGCAGAGACCCAGTACTTC. It codes for CASSQGAETQYF. The whole variable domain, filled in from reference TRBV14 and TRBJ2-5, reads EAGVTQFPSHSVIEKGQTVTLRCDPISGHDNLYWYRRVMGKEIKFLLHFVKESKQDESGMPNNRFLAERTGGTYSTLKVQPAELEDSGVYFCASSQGAETQYFGPGTRLLVL.

V gene TRBV7-2 combines with J gene TRBJ2-1, with 14 positions matching TRBD2. Trimming took 3 bases from V and 13 from J; bases not matched to a gene: 11. The CDR3 is 16 residues long. Germline V gene lookup returns CDR1 SGHTA and CDR2 FQGNSA. CDR3 in amino acids: CASSFGLAGGLHLQFF. CDR3 sequence (DNA): TGTGCCAGCAGCTTCGGACTAGCGGGAGGCTTACACCTTCAGTTCTTC. Full variable domain (missing parts from reference TRBV7-2 and TRBJ2-1): GAGVSQSPSNKVTEKGKDVELRCDPISGHTALYWYRQSLGQGLEFLIYFQGNSAPDKSGLPSDRFSAERTGGSVSTLTIQRTQQEDSAVYLCASSFGLAGGLHLQFFGPGTRLTVL.

This chain connects TRBV29-1 to TRBJ1-1; 7 nucleotides match TRBD1. Germline V lookup: CDR1 SQVTM, CDR2 ANQGSEA. J lost 11 bases, V lost 3 bases, and 21 bases had no gene match. The CDR3 extends over 16 amino acids. CDR3 DNA sequence: TGCAGCGTTGATGGGTTGAAGGGACAGACCAACAAGGGGGCTTTCTTT. This encodes CSVDGLKGQTNKGAFF.